A single sample is the source of the 18 T cell receptor beta chains below, sequenced in a study of immune heterogeneity within non-small cell lung tumors. Multiplex PCR was performed with 32 V and 13 J primers, and it amplified TCR beta CDR3. Via MiXCR, TCRdb re-called the multiplex PCR reads, giving one row per CDR3 protein. The data show more than 3,500 distinct CDR3 sequences, with under 25% seen just once and roughly 8.3% held by the top ten. The template for each sample was 600 to 650 ng of genomic DNA, which had been extracted from bulk tumor tissue. Spaced far apart, several biopsies were taken from each primary tumor during surgery. Patients went through curative surgery, and their non-small cell lung cancer was untreated and newly diagnosed. The sequenced sample consisted of lung tumor tissue. Receptor source: a man in his 70s with non-small cell lung cancer.

As concerns this clonotype: This may come from a read error, since a much larger clone is one base off. V usage is TRBV19 and J usage is TRBJ2-5, with D hard to call. The CDR3 totals 13 residues. CDR1 is LNHDA, CDR2 SQIVND, per germline (reference sequence). V shed 6 bases and J shed 2 bases, with 10 bases lying between them. The CDR3 sequence: CASRGLNQETQYF. The CDR3 DNA sequence: TGTGCCAGTAGGGGTTTGAATCAAGAGACCCAGTACTTC.

V is TRBV7-9 and J is TRBJ2-7; a weak D match, TRBD2 (6 bases). Germline V CDR1 and CDR2: SEHNR, FQNEAQ (reference sequence). V lost 1 base, J lost 3 bases, and 16 bases lay in between. The CDR3 is made up of 16 amino acids. The DNA for the CDR3 is TGTGCCAGCAGCTTAGTGGGTCGGGGAGGTAGCTACGAGCAGTACTTC. This gives the protein CASSLVGRGGSYEQYF.

This clonotype is judged medium-sized (0.01 to 0.1%). The rearrangement uses TRBV29-1 and TRBJ2-7; D not certain. This CDR3 is built from 10 residues. The V gene lost 6 bases and the J gene lost 3 bases, with 6 bases spanning the gap. Germline CDR1 reads SQVTM; CDR2 reads ANQGSEA. The CDR3 reads CSVGDYEQYF. The CDR3 DNA is TGCAGCGTGGGTGACTACGAGCAGTACTTC.

The table lists this clonotype with a few counts. The chain employs TRBV5-1 and TRBJ1-4; no definite D call. The CDR3 consists of 15 residues. CDR1 is SGHRS and CDR2 is YFSETQ in the germline V gene. The germline V and J ends were trimmed by 0 bases and 2 bases, with 8 bases remaining between them. This chain's CDR3 is CASSLEAHTNEKLFF. CDR3 bases: TGCGCCAGCAGCTTGGAGGCACATACTAATGAAAAACTGTTTTTT.

This clonotype is deemed medium-sized. The chain carries TRBV13 and TRBJ1-2, with a tentative D call TRBD1 (6 bases). Per the germline V gene, CDR1 is PRHDT and CDR2 is FYEKMQ (reference sequence). Trimming pared 10 bases from V and 6 bases from J, leaving 18 bases between. This CDR3 spans 13 amino acids. The CDR3 DNA reads as TGTGCCAACAACAAACAGGGTTGGAATGGCTACACCTTC. Translation: CANNKQGWNGYTF.

V is TRBV11-3 and J is TRBJ2-1, with TRBD1 matching over 10 bases. The CDR3 sequence is 16 residues long. Germline lookup yields CDR1 SGHNT and CDR2 YENEEA. J gave up 9 bases and V 4 bases, and 12 bases lay outside the gene matches. CDR3 sequence: CASSYTHGTGDGEQFF. CDR3 DNA sequence: TGTGCCAGCAGCTATACCCACGGGACAGGGGATGGTGAGCAGTTCTTC.

This clonotype rates as medium-sized. The rearrangement links TRBV19 to TRBJ1-5; possible D gene TRBD1, 6 bases. The germline V and J ends were trimmed by 2 bases and 1 base, with 6 bases remaining between them. Germline CDR1 reads LNHDA; CDR2 reads SQIVND (reference sequence). This CDR3 has 14 amino acids. CDR3 nucleotides: TGTGCCAGTAGTATAAGGGGGAGCAATCAGCCCCAGCATTTT. Translating gives CASSIRGSNQPQHF. The whole variable domain, remainder taken from reference TRBV19 and TRBJ1-5, is DGGITQSPKYLFRKEGQNVTLSCEQNLNHDAMYWYRQDPGQGLRLIYYSQIVNDFQKGDIAEGYSVSREKKESFPLTVTSAQKNPTAFYLCASSIRGSNQPQHFGDGTRLSIL.

By share, this clonotype ranks as large (0.1 to 1%). This chain connects TRBV5-1 to TRBJ1-1, with 7 bases lining up with TRBD1. V was clipped by 4 bases and J by 1 base; unmatched bases: 4. Germline-derived CDR1 and CDR2 are SGHRS and YFSETQ. The CDR3 is 14 amino acids. The CDR3 DNA follows: TGCGCCAGCAGCAAGACAGGGCCGAACACTGAAGCTTTCTTT. Encoded protein: CASSKTGPNTEAFF.

This clonotype is medium-sized (0.01 to 0.1%) by share. The chain has TRBV27 and TRBJ2-1; 16 positions agree with TRBD2. V shed 8 bases and J 4 bases; nucleotides not matched to a gene: 23. This CDR3 has 22 amino acids. Per germline, CDR1 MNHEY and CDR2 SMNVEV (reference sequence). Written as DNA, the CDR3 is TGTGCCAGCCCTGACGGACAGGGGGGACTAGCGGGAGGGCCGGTGGGGTACAATGAGCAGTTCTTC. Protein sequence: CASPDGQGGLAGGPVGYNEQFF.

This clonotype is labeled as medium-sized (0.01 to 0.1%). This rearrangement joins TRBV20-1 to TRBJ2-5; unclear D gene. The CDR3 length is 13 residues. Germline CDR1 reads DFQATT; CDR2 reads SNEGSKA (reference sequence). V dropped 1 base and J dropped 0 bases, with 6 bases sitting between them. The DNA for the CDR3 is TGCAGTGCTAGAGCGACGGACCAAGAGACCCAGTACTTC. Translating gives CSARATDQETQYF.

This clonotype has a handful of counts. The J gene is TRBJ2-2, the V gene TRBV6-1; D unresolved. The V gene lost 9 bases and the J gene lost 2 bases, with 10 bases spanning the gap. The CDR3 is made up of 13 amino acids. Germline values: CDR1 MNHNS, CDR2 SASEGT. CDR3 coding DNA: TGTGCCAGTCAGACTTTTAACACCGGGGAGCTGTTTTTT. This codes for CASQTFNTGELFF.

By frequency in the sample, this clonotype is medium-sized. The chain has TRBV20-1 and TRBJ2-7; 7 positions match TRBD1. Trimming cost V 4 bases and J 6 bases; bases outside gene matches: 15. The CDR3 is 15 amino acids. CDR1 and CDR2 from the germline V gene are DFQATT and SNEGSKA (reference sequence). The CDR3 bases are TGCAGTGCTACCCAGTCCGGGACAGAGTTTAGCGAGCAGTACTTC. It is translated as CSATQSGTEFSEQYF.

In its sample, this clonotype ranks as medium-sized (0.01 to 0.1%). The chain uses TRBV2 and TRBJ2-6, with a tentative D call TRBD2 (6 bases). Germline CDR1 SNHLY, CDR2 FYNNEI. This CDR3 has 12 residues. V was pared by 11 bases and J by 7 bases, with 12 bases between. The CDR3 region has the DNA TGTGCCGCCGGCGGGGCAGCCAACGTCCTGACTTTC. Amino acid sequence: CAAGGAANVLTF.

Remarks on this clonotype: Since the CDR3 does not end with the conserved phenylalanine or tryptophan, this likely comes from a read error. The chain employs TRBV5-4 and TRBJ1-2; D call uncertain. Germline CDR1 SGHNT, CDR2 YYREEE (reference sequence). The CDR3 sequence is 15 residues long. With 3 bases removed from V and 7 bases from J, the gap between germline ends came to 19 bases. CDR3 loop: CASSSHGVGIAGYTL. In DNA form, the CDR3 reads TGTGCCAGCAGCTCCCATGGCGTAGGGATTGCTGGCTACACCTTA.

J is TRBJ1-2 and V is TRBV5-4, with TRBD1 as a possible D gene (6 bases). Deletions cut 5 bases from V and 7 bases from J, with 15 bases between. The CDR3 contains 13 residues. Germline V gene data show CDR1 as SGHNT and CDR2 as YYREEE (reference sequence). DNA of the CDR3: TGTGCCAGCAGTTCTTACAGGGTTAGTGGCTACACCTTC. It encodes CASSSYRVSGYTF.

In its sample, this clonotype is medium-sized. The chain links TRBV18 to TRBJ2-7; D perhaps matches TRBD1 (5 bases). The germline V and J ends were trimmed by 2 bases and 0 bases, with 14 bases remaining between them. The CDR3 consists of 16 residues. CDR1 and CDR2 from the germline V gene are KGHSH and LQKENI. The CDR3 region has the DNA TGTGCCAGCTCACCATCTGGGGCGGTCAGCTCCTACGAGCAGTACTTC. This sequence encodes CASSPSGAVSSYEQYF.

By sample share, this clonotype is medium-sized (0.01 to 0.1%). CDR3 DNA sequence: TGTGCCAGTAGTCACCGGGCCGAGGTCTCTGGAAACACCATATATTTT. It codes for CASSHRAEVSGNTIYF. V and J are TRBV19 and TRBJ1-3; D is ambiguous. There are 16 residues in the CDR3. V was cut by 5 bases and J by 0 bases, with 14 bases left in between. Germline V CDR1 and CDR2: LNHDA, SQIVND (reference sequence).

By sample fraction, this clonotype is medium-sized. The chain couples TRBV10-3 to TRBJ2-7; TRBD2 agrees at 8 bases. V lost 10 bases to trimming and J lost 5 bases; unmatched junction nucleotides: 13. This CDR3 region has 14 residues. Per germline, CDR1 ENHRY and CDR2 SYGVKD. The CDR3 sequence is CASTRGGEANEQYF. The CDR3 DNA reads TGTGCCAGCACACGGGGGGGGGAGGCTAACGAGCAGTACTTC.